Detailed here is one T cell receptor beta chain. Its antigen is still unknown. There are no base qualities to consult, and no much larger clone falls within one base. The data were obtained in a study of blood T cell repertoires in COVID-19 (dated by TCRdb to the early 2020s). For context, the study as a whole: Samples covering the acute and convalescent phases of COVID-19 were provided by collaborators in the United States, Italy and Spain. The material from the prospective study consisted of cDNA or gDNA derived from T cells, B-cell-depleted T cells, or PBMCs. Subjects who had been exposed to COVID-19, were actively infected with it, or had recovered from it provided the deeply sampled blood TCRbeta repertoires that made up the dataset. The repertoires were released in a freely available public database meant as a resource for research on the immune response to SARS-CoV-2. The samples were drawn from the first 160 participants of the ongoing ImmuneRACE study and from 950 to 1,500 subjects provided by 6 global collaborators. Nearly every sample came with metadata listing a de-identified subject ID, COVID-19 status, age in years and sex. Where available, HLA class I and class II types were taken from metadata supplied by the sample provider and were not determined by assay-based typing.

The collaborating institutions used their own protocols to collect whole blood in K2EDTA tubes. For TCRbeta analysis, collaborator samples were shipped as frozen whole blood, as isolated PBMCs, or as DNA extracted from either sample type. V and J are truncated by 3 bases and 7 bases respectively, leaving an intervening sequence of 15 bases. From its cysteine to its phenylalanine, the CDR3 spans 14 amino acids. Only CDR3 DNA remains: 42 bases, in frame from the first base. CDR1 and CDR2 are drawn from the germline V gene: LGHNA, YSLEER. Overall results and qualifications from the work: The amount of clinical and demographic metadata varied by source and participant and was provided uncurated.

The immunoSEQ Assay, a bias-controlled multiplex PCR, was used to amplify TCRbeta CDR3 regions from genomic DNA. The authors processed their data as follows. Within the assay, amplification of reference gene primers was used to estimate how many nucleated cells each sample contained. To quantify the absolute abundance of each unique TCRbeta CDR3 rearrangement, sequence reads were collapsed and filtered. For each sample, productive Simpson clonality was calculated as the square root of Simpson's diversity index across productive rearrangements. TCRdb took this table from immuneACCESS and kept in-frame rearrangements with V and J called. Such tables lack part of the clones; where checked against another copy, unresolved V genes explain under half of the gap, and the rest is unexplained. D and trimming come from the DNA, and the V and J calls and clone size come from that table. The sample includes a few hundred thousand clones, with approximately 85% observed a single time. Approximately 5.1% of the sample comes from the top ten.

This sequence originates from a man in his fifties or sixties with active or convalescent COVID-19. Specimen: peripheral blood. This chain is built from TRBV4-3 and TRBJ1-2, and TRBD1 may be the D gene, going by 6 matching bases. The CDR3 protein is CASSHAGVVAGYTF. The sequenced DNA is TGCGCCAGCAGCCACGCAGGGGTCGTGGCTGGCTACACCTTC.